Each of the 14 T cell receptor beta chains below was sequenced from the same sample in a study of shared clonotypes between healthy human individuals. Here immunoSEQ multiplex PCR was the method, and the copy in TCRdb shows in-frame clones only, minus some. The sample includes about 1.1 million clones, 60% to 85% of them seen just once. The sequencing input was memory CD4+ T cells from PBMCs. Subset of the sample: CD45RA-negative fraction. The source is a man aged 18 to 29 in good health. Some clones in this sample may be carry-over from other donors' samples.

J is TRBJ2-5 and V is TRBV11-3; D is perhaps TRBD1 or TRBD2 (5 bases each). With 4 bases removed from V and 5 bases from J, the gap between germline ends came to 17 bases. The germline V gene encodes CDR1 SGHNT and CDR2 YENEEA. There are 15 residues in the CDR3. This CDR3 reads CASSSPPGAGETQYF. CDR3 nucleotides: TGTGCCAGCAGCTCCCCCCCCGGGGCAGGGGAGACCCAGTACTTC. The full variable domain, in which reference TRBV11-3 and TRBJ2-5 provide the parts outside the CDR3, is EAGVVQSPRYKIIEKKQPVAFWCNPISGHNTLYWYLQNLGQGPELLIRYENEEAVDDSQLPKDRFSAERLKGVDSTLKIQPAELGDSAVYLCASSSPPGAGETQYFGPGTRLLVL.

This clone was counted a few times. The chain carries TRBV5-8 and TRBJ2-7; 11 bases agree with TRBD2. The V gene's germline CDR1 is SGHTS and CDR2 YDEGEE. The CDR3 consists of 15 residues. The trim removed 4 bases at V and 6 bases at J, leaving 9 bases unmatched. For the CDR3, the DNA is TGTGCCAGCAGCCCCAGATTAGCGGGAGGGGGCGAGCAGTACTTC. Amino acid sequence: CASSPRLAGGGEQYF.

The chain recombines TRBV2 with TRBJ2-1, with 7 nucleotides matching TRBD2. This CDR3 spans 14 amino acids. Unmatched junction bases numbered 2, after V lost 2 bases and J lost 4 bases. Germline loops: CDR1 SNHLY, CDR2 FYNNEI. CDR3 amino acids: CASSEREVYNEQFF. In DNA, the CDR3 is TGTGCCAGCAGTGAACGGGAGGTTTACAATGAGCAGTTCTTC.

The table lists this clone with a count of one. The chain has TRBV2 and TRBJ2-3; weak D call: TRBD2 (5 bases). CDR3 length equals 13 residues. Per germline, CDR1 SNHLY and CDR2 FYNNEI. The V gene lost 3 bases and the J gene lost 10 bases, with 14 bases spanning the gap. This CDR3 is CASSDNGPRAQYF. The CDR3, as DNA: TGTGCCAGCAGTGATAATGGTCCGAGGGCGCAGTATTTT.

The J gene is TRBJ2-5, the V gene TRBV2, with a tentative D call TRBD2 (5 bases). V shed 7 bases and J shed 4 bases, with 10 bases lying between them. The CDR3 contains 12 residues. Germline CDR1 SNHLY, CDR2 FYNNEI. The CDR3 loop reads CASITEGETQYF. The CDR3 DNA is TGTGCCAGCATCACAGAGGGAGAGACCCAGTACTTC.

This clone has a single count. Other DNA sequences in this specimen translate into the identical CDR3. The chain joins TRBV5-6 to TRBJ1-2, with D maybe TRBD1 (6 bases). This CDR3 is 11 amino acids long. The germline V gene encodes CDR1 SGHDT and CDR2 YYEEEE. Trimming cost V 4 bases and J 8 bases, with 9 bases left between them. The CDR3 is CASSRGGGYTF. In DNA form, the CDR3 reads TGTGCCAGCAGCAGGGGGGGCGGCTACACCTTC.

The genes are TRBV29-1 and TRBJ2-7, with 9 bases aligning to TRBD1. This CDR3 has 14 amino acids. From germline, CDR1 is SQVTM and CDR2 ANQGSEA. J was trimmed by 3 bases and V by 3 bases; bases with no gene match: 6. The CDR3 DNA sequence: TGCAGCGTTGATCCCTGGGGACAGGGCTACGAGCAGTACTTC. Protein sequence: CSVDPWGQGYEQYF.

This sequence joins TRBV7-2 and TRBJ2-1; 10 bases agree with TRBD1. This CDR3 is built from 14 residues. The junction had 7 bases not matched to a gene; V was cut back by 8 bases and J by 6 bases. Germline values: CDR1 SGHTA, CDR2 FQGNSA. CDR3 residues: CASDRDRGPNEQFF. CDR3 bases: TGTGCCAGCGACCGGGACAGGGGCCCCAATGAGCAGTTCTTC.

Points on this clone: Other DNA sequences within the sample encode an identical CDR3. The CDR3 DNA follows: TGTGCCAGCAGTTTAGGGACGGCGAACACTGAAGCTTTCTTT. Translated, it gives CASSLGTANTEAFF. The chain recombines TRBV28 with TRBJ1-1; TRBD1 might be the D (5 bases). The CDR3 loop spans 14 amino acids. Germline CDR1 reads MDHEN; CDR2 reads SYDVKM. Trimming pared 2 bases from V and 1 base from J, leaving 8 bases between.

This clone was recorded a few times. The DNA for the CDR3 is TGTGCCAGCAGTGTGTACCAGGGGGCGAAGGACATTCAGTACTTC. Residues: CASSVYQGAKDIQYF. V and J are TRBV2 and TRBJ2-4; 8 bases agree with TRBD1. The CDR3 sequence is 15 residues long. Germline CDR1 reads SNHLY; CDR2 reads FYNNEI. V shed 4 bases and J 8 bases; nucleotides not matched to a gene: 10.

As DNA, the CDR3 is TGTGCCAGCTCAGAATGGACTAGCGGCTACGAGCAGTACTTC. This gives the protein CASSEWTSGYEQYF. The rearrangement joins TRBV18 to TRBJ2-7; 10 nucleotides match TRBD2. The CDR3 is 14 residues long. Germline V gene lookup returns CDR1 KGHSH and CDR2 LQKENI. V lost 5 bases, J lost 3 bases, and 4 bases stayed unmatched.

V gene TRBV6-1 combines with J gene TRBJ1-3; D possibly corresponds to TRBD1 (6 bases). Trimming cost V 2 bases and J 0 bases, with 11 bases left between them. Germline values: CDR1 MNHNS, CDR2 SASEGT. This CDR3 contains 16 residues. In nucleotides, the CDR3 is TGTGCCAGCAGTGAACTCCCGGACAGCTCTGGAAACACCATATATTTT. Its protein product is CASSELPDSSGNTIYF.

This chain joins TRBV7-9 and TRBJ2-5; 11 nucleotides agree with TRBD2. The junction had 4 bases not matched to a gene; V was cut back by 3 bases and J by 7 bases. Germline V lookup: CDR1 SEHNR, CDR2 FQNEAQ (reference sequence). The CDR3 is made up of 14 amino acids. CDR3 in amino acids: CASSFSGRAGTQYF. The CDR3 DNA follows: TGTGCCAGCAGCTTTAGCGGGAGGGCCGGGACCCAGTACTTC.

The chain is built from TRBV18 and TRBJ1-5; D possibly corresponds to TRBD1 (5 bases). Per the germline V gene, CDR1 is KGHSH and CDR2 is LQKENI. This CDR3 contains 14 residues. The germline V and J ends were trimmed by 4 bases and 7 bases, with 14 bases remaining between them. The CDR3 reads CASSQGEGTQPQHF. Here the CDR3 DNA reads TGTGCCAGCTCACAGGGAGAGGGGACGCAGCCCCAGCATTTT.